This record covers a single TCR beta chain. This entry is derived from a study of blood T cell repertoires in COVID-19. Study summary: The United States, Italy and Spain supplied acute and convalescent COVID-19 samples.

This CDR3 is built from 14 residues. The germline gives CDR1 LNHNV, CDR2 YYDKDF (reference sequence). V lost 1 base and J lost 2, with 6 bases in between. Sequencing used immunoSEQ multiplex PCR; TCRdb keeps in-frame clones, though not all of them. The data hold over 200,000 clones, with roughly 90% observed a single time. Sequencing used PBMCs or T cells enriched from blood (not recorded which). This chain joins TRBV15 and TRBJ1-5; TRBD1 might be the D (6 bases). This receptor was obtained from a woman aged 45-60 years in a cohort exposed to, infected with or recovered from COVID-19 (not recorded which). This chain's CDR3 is CATSRAGGNQPQHF. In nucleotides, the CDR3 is TGTGCCACCAGCAGAGCAGGGGGCAATCAGCCCCAGCATTTT.